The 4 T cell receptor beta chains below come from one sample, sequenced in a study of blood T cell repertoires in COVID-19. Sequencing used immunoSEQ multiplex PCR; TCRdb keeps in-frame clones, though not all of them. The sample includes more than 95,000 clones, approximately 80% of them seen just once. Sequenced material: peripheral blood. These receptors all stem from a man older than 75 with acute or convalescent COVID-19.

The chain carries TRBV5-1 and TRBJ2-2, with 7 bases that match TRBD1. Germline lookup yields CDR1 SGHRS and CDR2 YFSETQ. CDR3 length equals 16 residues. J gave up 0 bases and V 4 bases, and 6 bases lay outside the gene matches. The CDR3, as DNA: TGCGCCAGCAGCCGCGAGGGGACAGCGAACACCGGGGAGCTGTTTTTT. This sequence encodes CASSREGTANTGELFF.

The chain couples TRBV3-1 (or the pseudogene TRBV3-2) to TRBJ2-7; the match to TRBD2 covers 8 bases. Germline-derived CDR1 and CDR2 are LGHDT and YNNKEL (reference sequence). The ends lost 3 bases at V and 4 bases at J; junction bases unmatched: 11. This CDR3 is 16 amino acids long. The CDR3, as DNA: TGTGCCAGCAGCCAGGATGATAGCGGGACACTGTACGAGCAGTACTTC. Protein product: CASSQDDSGTLYEQYF.

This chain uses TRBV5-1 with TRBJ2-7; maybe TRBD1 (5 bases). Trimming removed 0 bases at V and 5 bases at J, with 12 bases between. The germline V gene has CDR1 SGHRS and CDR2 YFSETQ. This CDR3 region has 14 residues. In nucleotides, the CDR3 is TGCGCCAGCAGCTTGGTTGGCAGGGTCCACGAGCAGTACTTC. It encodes CASSLVGRVHEQYF.

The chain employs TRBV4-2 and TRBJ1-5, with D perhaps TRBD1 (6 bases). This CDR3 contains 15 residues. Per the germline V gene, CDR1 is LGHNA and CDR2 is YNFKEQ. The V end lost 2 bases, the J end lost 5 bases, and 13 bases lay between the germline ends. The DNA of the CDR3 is TGTGCCAGCAGCCAAACGGCGGGGGGCTATCAGCCCCAGCATTTT. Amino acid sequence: CASSQTAGGYQPQHF.